Sequencing of this T cell receptor beta chain was carried out in a study of human T cells and chemical hapten exposure (dated by TCRdb to the early 2020s). Context from the whole study: For sensitization, 2% DPC in acetone was applied to an approximately 2 cm by approximately 2 cm area of upper inner arm skin. Weekly therapeutic DPC doses were additionally applied to the scalp of patients throughout the roughly 26-week study period. Patch tests used Finn chambers with 0.01% DPC on the upper back, scored after 6 days by International Contact Dermatitis Research Group standards. The mostly female patient cohort included alopecia areata with under or over 50% scalp involvement, alopecia totalis and alopecia universalis. Libraries were pooled for sequencing, and per-sample TCR yields varied mainly because of small differences in library volumes within the pool. This study followed changes in the peripheral blood TCR repertoire in vivo during primary and secondary sensitization of alopecia patients to the hapten diphenylcyclopropenone (DPC). Blood was sampled from patients pre-sensitization (week 0) and at 2, 6 and about 24 weeks after DPC sensitization. For TCR sequencing, blood came from about 28 alopecia patients at anywhere from one to four time points (pre-sensitization, 2, 6 and 24 weeks). Broader findings and caveats from the paper: Alopecia, a presumed autoimmune disease, was present in all patients, so the immune response of the patients might differ from that of healthy individuals. Repeated subsampling changed both the strength of the expansion versus patch-test correlation and the threshold at which the correlation became significant. Expanded TCRs formed significantly more large CDR3 similarity clusters than pre-sensitization or healthy control sets, consistent with antigen-driven responses. No change with DPC sensitization was found in the number of TCRs above 1 in 1000 frequency, and no evidence of global repertoire structure alterations was found. Patch test score correlated positively with the number of PT1 expanded TCRs, reaching significance at thresholds 8, 16 and 32 but not at 4.

The time point label on this specimen signifies: patch test 2, 6 weeks after DPC sensitization. According to the study, the label for this sample's treatment or condition signals: therapeutic diphenylcyclopropenone sensitization with weekly scalp DPC. Blood at each patch-test visit was drawn before the patch test was applied. Patients were considered eligible if aged 18 to 70, diagnosed with alopecia and deemed suitable for DPC therapy, and patients were excluded if pregnant. Total RNA was isolated from unfractionated whole blood collected in Tempus Blood RNA tubes. Library preparation employed RACE. These reads were obtained on a NextSeq 500. During library preparation, unique molecular identifiers were attached to individual cDNA molecules so that TCRs could be counted quantitatively and reproducibly. From each blood RNA sample, both TCR alpha and TCR beta chains were sequenced. The published analysis was carried out like this. The median number of TCRs per sample was roughly 94,000, ranging from about 23,224 to 690,600. The Decombinator software suite was used to annotate V, J and CDR3 in the TCR reads. Every sample was subsampled to the same number of TCRs (28,000) for the PS versus PT1 abundance plots. Expanded TCRs were defined as absent before sensitization and observed at least eight times at the 2-week time point. TCRdb handled the public reads itself, with Q25 trimming in fastp and clone calling in MiXCR, and kept productive beta chains. Every distinct CDR3 protein forms one entry, paired with its most common genes and DNA. The authors' filters were not applied to this entry. This sample holds roughly 94,000 distinct CDR3 sequences; approximately 9.3% were observed only once. The ten largest clones add up to approximately 2% of the sample.

This clonotype was detected ten times or more. This clone's antigen is unknown. Per-base qualities were not stored, and no clone one base away is much larger. The germline V gene (reference sequence) gives CDR1 as DFQATT and CDR2 as SNEGSKA. From the cysteine up to the phenylalanine, the CDR3 has a length of 16 residues. Here the CDR3 DNA is all that survives: 48 bases in frame from base 1. From V the trimming removes 3 bases and from J it removes 2 bases, while the gene matches leave 10 bases of the junction unaccounted for. Sequences were derived from whole blood, sampled in connection with sensitization to the hapten diphenylcyclopropenone (DPC). The chain uses TRBV20-1 and TRBJ1-5; 7 nucleotides in the junction match TRBD1. This TCR was recovered from a middle-aged woman with alopecia areata. Some clones in this sample may be carry-over from other donors' samples. The nucleotides are TGCAGTGCTAGCCCAGGGGGTCCGGGGGGCAATCAGCCCCAGCATTTT. Translated, this is CSASPGGPGGNQPQHF.